This is a list of T cell receptor beta chains from one sample in a study of identical twins. TCRdb reprocessed the 5' RACE reads with MiXCR, giving one entry per CDR3 protein. This sample has hundreds of thousands of distinct CDR3 sequences, with about 12% found just once. The same specimen was also included in a second study, on yellow fever vaccine responses in identical twins.

Sequencing was carried out using PBMCs. The receptors shown here come from a woman aged 18 to 35 in good health. The CDR3 runs from the conserved cysteine through the conserved F or W. The order of the fields is clone size, CDR3 length, D gene, V gene, J gene, CDR3 protein, CDR3 DNA. A D gene is named only where the DNA matches it firmly. Size values are once, few and many counts, or a class for expanded clones, and some rows have none.

-	15	-	TRBV3-1	TRBJ2-6	CASSPIPSGANVLTF	TGTGCCAGCAGCCCCATTCCATCTGGGGCCAACGTCCTGACTTTC
few	15	-	TRBV4-1	TRBJ2-7	CASSQAPDPRYEQYF	TGCGCCAGCAGCCAAGCACCAGATCCCAGGTACGAGCAGTACTTC
many	12	-	TRBV7-9	TRBJ1-1	CASSLKNTEAFF	TGTGCCAGCAGCTTAAAGAACACTGAAGCTTTCTTT
-	17	TRBD1	TRBV7-6	TRBJ2-5	CASSPTDRGLPEETQYF	TGTGCCAGCAGCCCCACGGACAGGGGCCTTCCCGAAGAGACCCAGTACTTC
many	16	TRBD2	TRBV20-1	TRBJ2-1	CSATSPPKRDYNEQFF	TGCAGTGCTACCTCCCCACCCAAGCGGGACTACAATGAGCAGTTCTTC
few	13	-	TRBV5-4	TRBJ1-2	CASSPPENYGYTF	TGTGCCAGCAGCCCCCCGGAGAACTATGGCTACACCTTC
-	16	-	TRBV4-1	TRBJ2-1	CASSQVGLAGANEQFF	TGCGCCAGCAGCCAAGTGGGGTTGGCAGGGGCGAATGAGCAGTTCTTC
-	14	TRBD2	TRBV7-3	TRBJ2-1	CASSWSGRWDEQFF	TGTGCCAGCAGCTGGAGCGGGAGGTGGGATGAGCAGTTCTTC
few	16	TRBD1	TRBV5-5	TRBJ2-1	CASSTQGALTNNEQFF	TGTGCCAGCAGCACCCAGGGGGCCCTAACAAACAATGAGCAGTTCTTC
many	17	TRBD1	TRBV15	TRBJ1-1	CATSRPTGARTNTEAFF	TGTGCCACCAGCAGACCGACAGGGGCGCGGACGAACACTGAAGCTTTCTTT
-	14	-	TRBV10-1	TRBJ2-4	CASSESVRGDIQYF	TGCGCCAGCAGTGAGTCTGTTCGCGGGGACATTCAGTACTTC
-	17	TRBD2	TRBV2	TRBJ2-7	CASSERTSGRAGDEQYF	TGTGCCAGCAGTGAGAGGACTAGCGGGAGGGCCGGGGACGAGCAGTACTTC
-	16	TRBD2	TRBV5-1	TRBJ2-3	CASSLNLAGAGDTQYF	TGCGCCAGCAGCTTGAACCTAGCGGGGGCCGGAGATACGCAGTATTTT
few	14	-	TRBV12-3/TRBV12-4	TRBJ2-5	CASSLASTMETQYF	TGTGCCAGCAGTTTAGCCTCAACCATGGAGACCCAGTACTTC
few	13	TRBD2	TRBV18	TRBJ2-5	CASSPGEGETQYF	TGTGCCAGCTCACCTGGGGAGGGAGAGACCCAGTACTTC
-	14	-	TRBV24-1	TRBJ2-7	CATSNPGPPYEQYF	TGTGCCACCAGTAACCCCGGGCCTCCCTACGAGCAGTACTTC
few	17	-	TRBV18	TRBJ2-1	CASSDLEGIVIGNEQFF	TGTGCCAGCTCTGACCTGGAGGGGATTGTCATCGGTAATGAGCAGTTCTTC
-	17	-	TRBV6-1	TRBJ2-1	CASSLGTRITSYNEQFF	TGTGCCAGCAGCCTAGGAACCCGAATTACCTCCTACAATGAGCAGTTCTTC
many	11	-	TRBV27	TRBJ2-1	CASSLGGLQFF	TGTGCCAGCAGTTTAGGTGGACTACAGTTCTTC
many	13	-	TRBV5-1	TRBJ2-7	CASSPGGNYEQYF	TGCGCCAGCAGCCCAGGGGGGAACTACGAGCAGTACTTC
few	13	TRBD2	TRBV20-1	TRBJ2-7	CSARPGLSYEQYF	TGCAGTGCCCGACCGGGACTATCCTACGAGCAGTACTTC
-	15	-	TRBV12-3/TRBV12-4	TRBJ2-3	CASTPPGPSTDTQYF	TGTGCCAGCACCCCCCCGGGACCTAGCACAGATACGCAGTATTTT
-	13	-	TRBV5-4	TRBJ2-5	CASSPKEGETQYF	TGTGCCAGCAGCCCCAAAGAAGGGGAGACCCAGTACTTC
few	14	-	TRBV20-1	TRBJ1-1	CSARDPSLSTEAFF	TGCAGTGCTAGAGATCCCAGTCTGAGCACTGAAGCTTTCTTT
few	12	TRBD1	TRBV9	TRBJ2-1	CASSVTGGKQFF	TGTGCCAGCAGCGTAACAGGGGGCAAGCAGTTCTTC
few	15	-	TRBV28	TRBJ1-5	CASSYYSPSNQPQHF	TGTGCCAGCAGCTACTACTCGCCGAGCAATCAGCCCCAGCATTTT
many	18	TRBD1	TRBV25-1	TRBJ2-3	CASRGGQVTLPSTDTQYF	TGTGCCAGCAGAGGGGGACAGGTGACACTTCCTAGCACAGATACGCAGTATTTT
-	15	TRBD1	TRBV5-6	TRBJ1-4	CASSLAGAGGWKLFF	TGTGCCAGCAGCTTGGCGGGGGCAGGGGGATGGAAACTGTTTTTT
many	14	TRBD1	TRBV3-1	TRBJ1-2	CASSQESGGRGYTF	TGTGCCAGCAGCCAAGAATCAGGGGGTCGCGGCTACACCTTC
-	12	-	TRBV2	TRBJ2-1	CASSVTNNEQFF	TGTGCCAGCAGTGTTACCAACAATGAGCAGTTCTTC
-	14	TRBD1	TRBV19	TRBJ2-5	CASTPSGQRETQYF	TGTGCCAGTACCCCCTCGGGACAGCGAGAGACCCAGTACTTC
few	16	TRBD2	TRBV13	TRBJ2-5	CASSPRLAGGPQTQYF	TGTGCCAGCAGCCCCCGACTAGCGGGAGGGCCGCAGACCCAGTACTTC
many	20	TRBD2	TRBV12-3/TRBV12-4	TRBJ2-2	CASSLRARGLAGHNTGELFF	TGTGCCAGCAGTTTACGGGCCCGGGGACTAGCGGGGCACAACACCGGGGAGCTGTTTTTT
few	15	-	TRBV15	TRBJ1-2	CATSRDISGNYGYTF	TGTGCCACCAGCAGAGATATATCAGGGAACTATGGCTACACCTTC
few	16	TRBD1	TRBV5-1	TRBJ2-2	CASSYTGTGNTGELFF	TGCGCCAGCAGCTATACCGGGACAGGGAACACCGGGGAGCTGTTTTTT
-	13	-	TRBV27	TRBJ2-7	CASSLDNHYEQYF	TGTGCCAGCAGTTTAGACAACCACTACGAGCAGTACTTC
few	14	TRBD2	TRBV7-2	TRBJ2-7	CASSRVAGGYEQYF	TGTGCCAGCAGCCGCGTAGCGGGCGGCTACGAGCAGTACTTC
-	13	-	TRBV20-1	TRBJ2-3	CSAYQRATDTQYF	TGCAGTGCTTACCAGCGGGCCACAGATACGCAGTATTTT
many	11	-	TRBV6-1	TRBJ1-2	CAGDTDYGYTF	TGTGCCGGTGACACAGACTATGGCTACACCTTC
-	15	-	TRBV28	TRBJ1-2	CASSLPGLNSYGYTF	TGTGCCAGCAGTTTACCGGGTTTAAATTCCTATGGCTACACCTTC
-	13	-	TRBV6-6	TRBJ2-7	CASSKDRDYEQYF	TGTGCCAGCAGCAAGGACAGAGACTACGAGCAGTACTTC
-	14	-	TRBV20-1	TRBJ1-1	CSARRLAANTEAFF	TGCAGTGCTAGAAGGTTGGCAGCGAACACTGAAGCTTTCTTT
many	13	-	TRBV12-3/TRBV12-4	TRBJ2-1	CASNSGVYNEQFF	TGTGCCAGCAATTCGGGAGTATACAATGAGCAGTTCTTC
few	17	TRBD2	TRBV20-1	TRBJ2-1	CSARDPSSGRREYEQFF	TGCAGTGCTAGAGACCCCTCAAGCGGGAGAAGGGAGTATGAGCAGTTCTTC
few	15	TRBD1	TRBV20-1	TRBJ1-5	CSARRRQGENQPQHF	TGCAGTGCTAGAAGGCGACAGGGAGAGAATCAGCCCCAGCATTTT
few	14	-	TRBV28	TRBJ1-5	CASSYTAKYQPQHF	TGTGCCAGCAGTTACACGGCGAAATATCAGCCCCAGCATTTT
-	14	TRBD2	TRBV9	TRBJ2-7	CASSVESSGTEQYF	TGTGCCAGCAGCGTAGAGTCTAGCGGTACAGAGCAGTACTTC
few	14	TRBD1	TRBV5-1	TRBJ1-2	CASRSQGDGYGYTF	TGCGCCAGCAGATCACAGGGGGATGGCTATGGCTACACCTTC
-	15	TRBD2	TRBV20-1	TRBJ2-7	CSALGLAGGSYEQYF	TGCAGTGCTTTAGGACTAGCGGGAGGCTCCTACGAGCAGTACTTC
few	14	TRBD1	TRBV27	TRBJ1-1	CASSFQRGLTEAFF	TGTGCCAGCAGTTTTCAAAGGGGGCTCACTGAAGCTTTCTTT
few	14	-	TRBV7-9	TRBJ2-7	CASSPETRTYEQYF	TGTGCCAGCAGCCCGGAGACAAGAACCTACGAGCAGTACTTC
few	14	-	TRBV7-8	TRBJ2-3	CASSFNRASDTQYF	TGTGCCAGCAGCTTCAACCGGGCCTCAGATACGCAGTATTTT
-	16	-	TRBV3-1	TRBJ2-2	CASSLTILVNTGELFF	TGTGCCAGCAGCCTAACCATCCTGGTAAACACCGGGGAGCTGTTTTTT
-	17	TRBD2	TRBV12-3/TRBV12-4	TRBJ2-1	CASSPRGGVSSYNEQFF	TGTGCCAGCAGCCCCCGGGGGGGAGTCAGCTCCTACAATGAGCAGTTCTTC
few	16	TRBD1	TRBV9	TRBJ2-2	CASSARQGIVAGELFF	TGTGCCAGCAGCGCCCGACAGGGGATTGTCGCCGGGGAGCTGTTTTTT
-	15	TRBD1	TRBV28	TRBJ2-1	CASSYRDRGQDEQFF	TGTGCCAGCAGTTACCGGGACAGGGGGCAGGATGAGCAGTTCTTC
many	17	TRBD1	TRBV24-1	TRBJ1-2	CATSDPLTGQGQGGYTF	TGTGCCACCAGTGACCCGTTAACCGGACAGGGACAGGGTGGCTACACCTTC
many	17	TRBD1	TRBV25-1	TRBJ2-2	CASSDPRDRKNTGELFF	TGTGCCAGCAGTGACCCAAGGGACAGGAAGAACACCGGGGAGCTGTTTTTT
many	16	TRBD2	TRBV11-3	TRBJ2-3	CASSLRLSGSTDTQYF	TGTGCCAGCAGCTTACGACTTAGCGGGAGTACAGATACGCAGTATTTT
-	16	TRBD2	TRBV15	TRBJ2-3	CATSRLAGARTDTQYF	TGTGCCACCAGCAGATTAGCGGGGGCCCGCACAGATACGCAGTATTTT